The sequence of this TCR beta chain was determined in a study of CXCR3-negative and CXCR3-positive naive CD8 T cells. Through 5' RACE with UMI labels, the TRB cDNA libraries were prepared. One entry per CDR3 protein, without DNA, is what TCRdb gives after re-calling the 5' RACE reads. This repertoire includes about 150,000 distinct CDR3 sequences. On this clonotype itself: Its antigen is unidentified.

The study's findings and limits: Naive cells that were CXCR3-negative or CXCR3-positive used TRBV-TRBJ genes alike, while memory cells diverged. More hydrophobic TRB CDR3s occurred in CXCR3-positive than in CXCR3-negative naive cells.

This sequence was found in a human donor in good health. Some clones in this sample may be carry-over from other donors' samples. The sequenced sample was naive CXCR3+ CD8+ T cells from blood. Subset indicated: CD45RO-CCR7+CD27+CD95- naive CD8+ T cells expressing CXCR3 (TNR3+).

CDR3 loop: CASSRKGLLVVTNTGELFF. This sequence joins TRBV3-1 and TRBJ2-2; the TCRdb D gene call, TRBD2, has no DNA to confirm it. CDR1 and CDR2 (germline): LGHDT, YNNKEL (reference sequence). The CDR3 loop spans 19 amino acids.